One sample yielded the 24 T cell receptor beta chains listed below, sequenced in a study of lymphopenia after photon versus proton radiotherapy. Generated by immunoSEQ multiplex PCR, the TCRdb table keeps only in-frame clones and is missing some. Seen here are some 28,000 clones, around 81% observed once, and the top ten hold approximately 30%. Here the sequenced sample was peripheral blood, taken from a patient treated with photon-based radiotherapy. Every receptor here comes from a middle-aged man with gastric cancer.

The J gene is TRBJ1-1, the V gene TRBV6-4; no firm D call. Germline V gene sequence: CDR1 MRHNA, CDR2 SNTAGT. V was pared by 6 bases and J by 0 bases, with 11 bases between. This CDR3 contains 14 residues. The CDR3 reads CASSRDRLNTEAFF. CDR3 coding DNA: TGTGCCAGCAGCCGAGACCGCCTGAACACTGAAGCTTTCTTT.

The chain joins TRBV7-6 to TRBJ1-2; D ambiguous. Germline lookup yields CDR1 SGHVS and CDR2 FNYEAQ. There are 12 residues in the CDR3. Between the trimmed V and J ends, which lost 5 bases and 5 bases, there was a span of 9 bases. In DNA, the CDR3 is TGTGCCAGCAGCAATGGGGATTATGGCTACACCTTC. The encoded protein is CASSNGDYGYTF.

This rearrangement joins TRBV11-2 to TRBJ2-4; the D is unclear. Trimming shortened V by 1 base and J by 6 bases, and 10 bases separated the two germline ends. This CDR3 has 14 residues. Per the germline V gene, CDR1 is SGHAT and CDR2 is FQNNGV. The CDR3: CASSLVRITNIQYF. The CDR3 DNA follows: TGTGCCAGCAGCTTAGTCAGGATTACAAACATTCAGTACTTC.

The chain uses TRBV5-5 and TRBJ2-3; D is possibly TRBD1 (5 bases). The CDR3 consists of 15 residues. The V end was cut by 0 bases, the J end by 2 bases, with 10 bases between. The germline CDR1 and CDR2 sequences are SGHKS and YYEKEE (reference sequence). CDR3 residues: CASSLARQNTDTQYF. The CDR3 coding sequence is TGTGCCAGCAGCTTGGCGCGACAGAACACAGATACGCAGTATTTT.

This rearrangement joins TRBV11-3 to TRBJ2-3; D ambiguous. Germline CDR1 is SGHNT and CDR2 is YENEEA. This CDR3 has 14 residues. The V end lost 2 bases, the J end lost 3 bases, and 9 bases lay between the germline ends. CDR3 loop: CASSLTGKTDTQYF. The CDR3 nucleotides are TGTGCCAGCAGCTTAACTGGGAAAACAGATACGCAGTATTTT.

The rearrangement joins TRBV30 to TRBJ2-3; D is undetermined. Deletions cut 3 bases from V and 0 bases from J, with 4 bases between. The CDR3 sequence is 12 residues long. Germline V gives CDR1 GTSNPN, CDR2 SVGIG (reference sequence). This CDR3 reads CAWSRSTDTQYF. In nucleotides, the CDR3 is TGTGCCTGGAGCCGCAGCACAGATACGCAGTATTTT.

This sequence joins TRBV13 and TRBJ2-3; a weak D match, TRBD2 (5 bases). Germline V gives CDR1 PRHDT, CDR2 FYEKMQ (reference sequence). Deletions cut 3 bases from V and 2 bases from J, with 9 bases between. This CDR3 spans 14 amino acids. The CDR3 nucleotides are TGTGCCAGCAGCTTCGGTCGGGACACAGATACGCAGTATTTT. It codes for CASSFGRDTDTQYF.

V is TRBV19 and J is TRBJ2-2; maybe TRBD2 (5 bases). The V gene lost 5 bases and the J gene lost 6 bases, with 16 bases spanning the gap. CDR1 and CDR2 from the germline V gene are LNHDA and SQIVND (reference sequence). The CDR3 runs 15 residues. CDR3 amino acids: CASSRGPGRPGELFF. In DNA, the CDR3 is TGTGCCAGTAGTCGAGGGCCAGGACGACCCGGGGAGCTGTTTTTT.

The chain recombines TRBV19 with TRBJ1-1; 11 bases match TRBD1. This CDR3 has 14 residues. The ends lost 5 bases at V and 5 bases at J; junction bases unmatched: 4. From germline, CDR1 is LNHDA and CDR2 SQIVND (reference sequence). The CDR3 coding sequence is TGTGCCAGTAGTCCGGACAGGGGGCAAACTGAAGCTTTCTTT. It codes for CASSPDRGQTEAFF.

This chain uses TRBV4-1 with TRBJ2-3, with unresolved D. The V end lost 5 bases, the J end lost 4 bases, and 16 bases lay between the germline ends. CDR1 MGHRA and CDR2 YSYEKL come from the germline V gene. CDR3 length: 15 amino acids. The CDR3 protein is CASSNPGLPPDTQYF. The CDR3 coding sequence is TGCGCCAGCAGCAACCCCGGCCTCCCCCCAGATACGCAGTATTTT.

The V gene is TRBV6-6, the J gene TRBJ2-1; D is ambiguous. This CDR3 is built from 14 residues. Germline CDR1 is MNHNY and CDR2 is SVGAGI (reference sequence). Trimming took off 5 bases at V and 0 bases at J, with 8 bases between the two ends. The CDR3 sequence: CASSGSSSYNEQFF. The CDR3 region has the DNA TGTGCCAGCAGTGGTTCAAGCTCCTACAATGAGCAGTTCTTC.

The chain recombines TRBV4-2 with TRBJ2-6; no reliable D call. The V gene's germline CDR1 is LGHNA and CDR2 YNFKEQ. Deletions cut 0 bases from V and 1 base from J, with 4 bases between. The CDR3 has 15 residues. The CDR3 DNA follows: TGTGCCAGCAGCCAAGAAGGGTCTGGGGCCAACGTCCTGACTTTC. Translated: CASSQEGSGANVLTF.

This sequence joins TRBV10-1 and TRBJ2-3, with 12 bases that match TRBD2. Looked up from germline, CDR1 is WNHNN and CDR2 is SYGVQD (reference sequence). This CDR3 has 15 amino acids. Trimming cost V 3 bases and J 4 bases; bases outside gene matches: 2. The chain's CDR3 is CASSDTSGGSDTQYF. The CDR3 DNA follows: TGCGCCAGCAGTGACACTAGCGGGGGGTCAGATACGCAGTATTTT.

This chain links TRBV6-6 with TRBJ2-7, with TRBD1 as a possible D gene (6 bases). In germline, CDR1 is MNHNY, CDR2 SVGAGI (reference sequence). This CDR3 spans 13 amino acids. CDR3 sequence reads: CASSQGQFYEEYV. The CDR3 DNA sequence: TGTGCCAGCAGTCAAGGACAGTTCTACGAGGAGTACGTC.

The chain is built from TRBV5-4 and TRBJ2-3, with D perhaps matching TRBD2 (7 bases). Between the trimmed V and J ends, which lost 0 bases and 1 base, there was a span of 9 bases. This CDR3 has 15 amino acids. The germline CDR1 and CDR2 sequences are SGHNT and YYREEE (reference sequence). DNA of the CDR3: TGTGCCAGCAGCTTGGCGGGGGGCCGCACAGATACGCAGTATTTT. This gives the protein CASSLAGGRTDTQYF.

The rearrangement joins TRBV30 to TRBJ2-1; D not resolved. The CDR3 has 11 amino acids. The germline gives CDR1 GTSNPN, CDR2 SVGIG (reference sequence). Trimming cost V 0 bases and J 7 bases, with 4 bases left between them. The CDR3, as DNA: TGTGCCTGGAGTGTAGGGAATGAGCAGTTCTTC. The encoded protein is CAWSVGNEQFF.

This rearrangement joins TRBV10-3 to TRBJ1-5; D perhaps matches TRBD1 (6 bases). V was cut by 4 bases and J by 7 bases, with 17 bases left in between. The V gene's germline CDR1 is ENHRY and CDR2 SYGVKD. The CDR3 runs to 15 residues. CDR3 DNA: TGTGCCATCAGTGGGATGGGGGCGCCGGGGCAGCCCCAGCATTTT. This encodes CAISGMGAPGQPQHF.

DNA of the CDR3: TGTGCCAGCAGCCCTACTAGCGGGGAGTTCAATGAGCAGTTCTTC. This gives the protein CASSPTSGEFNEQFF. V usage is TRBV7-3 and J usage is TRBJ2-1; 10 bases line up with TRBD2. Germline values: CDR1 SGHTA, CDR2 FQGTGA. This CDR3 spans 15 amino acids. The J segment lost 6 bases and the V segment lost 5 bases, leaving 7 bases of the junction unmatched.

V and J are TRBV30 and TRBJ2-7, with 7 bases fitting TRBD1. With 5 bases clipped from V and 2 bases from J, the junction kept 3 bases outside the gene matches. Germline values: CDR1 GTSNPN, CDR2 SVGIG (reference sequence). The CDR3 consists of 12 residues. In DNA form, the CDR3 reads TGTGCCTGGGGGGGACAGCCCTACGAGCAGTACTTC. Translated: CAWGGQPYEQYF. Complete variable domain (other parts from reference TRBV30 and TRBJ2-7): SQTIHQWPATLVQPVGSPLSLECTVEGTSNPNLYWYRQAAGRGLQLLFYSVGIGQISSEVPQNLSASRPQDRQFILSSKKLLLSDSGFYLCAWGGQPYEQYFGPGTRLTVT.

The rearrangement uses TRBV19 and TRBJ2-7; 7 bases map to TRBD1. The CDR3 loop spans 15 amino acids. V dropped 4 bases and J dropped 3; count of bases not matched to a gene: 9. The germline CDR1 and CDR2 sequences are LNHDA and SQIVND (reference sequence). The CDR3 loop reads CASSTQGQFSYEQYF. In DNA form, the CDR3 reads TGTGCCAGTAGTACCCAGGGACAGTTCAGCTACGAGCAGTACTTC.

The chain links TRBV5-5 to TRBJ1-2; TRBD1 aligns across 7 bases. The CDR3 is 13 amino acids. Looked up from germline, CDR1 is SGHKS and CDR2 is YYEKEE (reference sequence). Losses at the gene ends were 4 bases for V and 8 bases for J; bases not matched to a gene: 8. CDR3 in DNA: TGTGCCAGCAGCCCAGGGCAAGGGGGCGGCTACACCTTC. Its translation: CASSPGQGGGYTF.

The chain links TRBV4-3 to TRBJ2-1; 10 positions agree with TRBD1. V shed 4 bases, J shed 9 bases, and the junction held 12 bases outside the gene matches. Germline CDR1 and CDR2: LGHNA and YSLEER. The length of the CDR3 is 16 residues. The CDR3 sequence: CASSLTRPGTGAEQFF. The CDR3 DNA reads TGCGCCAGCAGCCTTACGCGTCCCGGGACAGGGGCTGAGCAGTTCTTC.

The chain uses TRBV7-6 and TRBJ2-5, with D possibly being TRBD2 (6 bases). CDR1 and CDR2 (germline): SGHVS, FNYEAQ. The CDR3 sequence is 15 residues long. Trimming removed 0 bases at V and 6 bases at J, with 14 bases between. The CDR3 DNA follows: TGTGCCAGCAGCTTAGCGAGACTAGGTCCCCAGACCCAGTACTTC. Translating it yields CASSLARLGPQTQYF.

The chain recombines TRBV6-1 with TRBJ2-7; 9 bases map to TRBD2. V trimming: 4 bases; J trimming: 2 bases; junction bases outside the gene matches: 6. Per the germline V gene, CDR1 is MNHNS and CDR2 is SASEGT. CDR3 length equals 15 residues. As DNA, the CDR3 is TGTGCCAGCAGTGTCTCGACTAGCGGTGCCTACGAGCAGTACGTC. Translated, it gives CASSVSTSGAYEQYV.